This paragraph covers one TCR beta chain sequence. Its antigen target is currently unknown. Base qualities are missing; no much larger clone stands one base away. This sample was included in a study of cytomegalovirus exposure and HLA in healthy donors (dated by TCRdb to 2017 to 2019). Background on the whole study: According to an earlier analysis of 587 of the donors, 200 million or so T cells yielded 100 million or so unique TCR beta sequences and 250 to 350 Gb of sequence data. Roughly 300 gigabases of sequencing data and around 80 million unique TCR sequences made up an early release that covered under 750 HLA-typed donors. Of the roughly 410 genotyped donors, 81% were placed in the genetic ancestry cluster associated with self-reported Caucasian donors. The study aimed to test whether signatures of past pathogen exposure could be identified by cataloging public T cell receptors. Using immunosequencing, the study profiled T cell repertoires from about 610 subjects and related those repertoires to cytomegalovirus serostatus. A separate validation cohort of roughly 110 different subjects was used in addition to the roughly 670-subject first cohort. High-throughput TCR immunosequencing, statistical association of individual TCRs with disease status, and machine learning were combined to predict cytomegalovirus infection status. In a later analysis, previously published TCR beta repertoires from 550 to 700 donors were re-analyzed and high-resolution HLA genotyping was added so that TCR occurrence patterns could be studied. Rather than using new phenotypic data, the later analysis identified candidate immune exposures from TCR beta sequences and from how often those sequences occurred across donors. An earlier analysis of more than 450 of the donors used high-throughput TCR beta sequencing to judge whether each TCR beta V gene segment behaved as functional or pseudogenic. Donor age, sex, ethnicity and CMV serostatus were compiled alongside the repertoire data. A later genetic analysis took genome-wide SNP genotypes for about 55% of the 666 donors and used that subset as a discovery cohort. All discovery cohort repertoires had been generated on a single sequencing platform. Class I and class II HLA loci were covered by the typing at four-digit resolution. The number of donors typed differed by locus, with 629-630 for A, B, C, DRB1 and DQB1, around 500 for DQA1, about 610 for DPA1, and roughly 450 for DPB1. A handful of DR-DQ haplotypes were handled as single units for association and clustering because linkage in the cohort was strong. Across under 500 genotyped donors of the cohort, an average of approximately 240,000 unique TCR beta nucleotide sequences per donor were sequenced, and roughly 20% of those sequences were non-productive. Points the paper makes about the study in general: The presence/absence analyses assumed that sequencing depth was roughly uniform across donors, and that assumption may not be true. HLA typing was unavailable for some donors at each locus, so association tests used only the typed subset. This cohort had only TCR beta chains sequenced, and the lack of alpha or paired-chain data limited which features could be detected. In a later analysis, several top co-occurrence clusters were reported to appear linked to parvovirus B19, influenza, CMV and Epstein-Barr virus. A cluster of highly shared sequence variants was judged likely to be a technical artifact of the sequencing pipeline. In a later genetic analysis, a missense DCLRE1C variant was associated with V-gene and J-gene trimming of TCR beta chains, and the association was replicated in an independent cohort. At a false discovery rate of 0.05, a later analysis linked approximately 18,000 TCR beta sequences to specific HLA alleles. CMV serostatus was the only immune exposure information available for the cohort. In both the original and validation cohorts, the classifier was reported to diagnose cytomegalovirus status with high specificity and sensitivity. According to the authors, the approach could potentially be generalized to other disease states and immunological phenotypes. In a later analysis, HLA-associated TCR beta chains were found to be more clonally expanded and to have lower generation probabilities than equally common non-associated chains. Because counts were too low, seventeen rarely observed V segments, including chromosome 9 orphons, were left out of the earlier analysis of some 640 of the donors. In a later analysis, TCR association rates were found to vary across HLA loci, with the most associated TCRs seen for DRB1 alleles and the fewest for HLA-C alleles. In a later analysis, most CMV-associated TCR beta chains were found to appear HLA-restricted, with HLA associations seemingly driven largely by CMV exposure. A further reported finding was that TCR beta sequences accurately predicted the HLA-A and HLA-B alleles for most subjects in the first cohort. Compared with the approximately 670-donor mean, donors in an Asian-associated ancestry cluster had fewer N-insertions in productive TCRs, according to a later genetic analysis. The study listed 164 TCR beta chains as associated with cytomegalovirus. Linkage disequilibrium might explain the correlated functional status among segregating V segments, but an unknown experimental factor could not be ruled out. Strong co-occurrence of HLA alleles, especially DR and DQ, made assigning TCR associations to individual alleles difficult. Three of the identified cytomegalovirus-associated TCR beta chains were confirmed in vitro to be specific for cytomegalovirus antigens. Most TCR sequences were observed very rarely across donors, whereas some public TCRs were present in many individuals. Broadly in line with IMGT annotations, most TCR beta V segments showed up in productive rearrangements about 87% or about 30% of the time in an earlier analysis of about 500 of the donors. Some IMGT-functional V segments, including TRBV6-2 and TRBV6-3, could not be distinguished by the 87-base-pair reads and were therefore excluded.

The cohort consisted of 666 healthy bone marrow donors. Cohort members were all nominally healthy when sampled, although unrecorded immune exposures were likely present. The donor tested CMV seronegative, placing the donor among the 350 or so seronegative members of the cohort. Each donor provided a peripheral blood sample, and peripheral blood mononuclear cells were used for TCR beta sequencing. The Qiagen DNeasy Blood Extraction Kit was used to extract genomic DNA from the blood cell samples. V lost 4 bases and J lost 0 bases, and the count of bases not matched to a germline gene is 3. Including cysteine and phenylalanine, the CDR3 has 14 amino acids. The entry retains the CDR3 DNA only, 42 bases that are in frame from base 1. CDR1 is given as MNHEY and CDR2 as SVGAGI, both from the germline V gene. To prepare the library, the immunoSEQ multiplex PCR assay was applied. A mixture of 60 forward primers for TCR Vbeta segments and 13 reverse primers for TCR Jbeta segments was used in the multiplex PCR. Amplification of the CDR3 region of rearranged TCR beta genes was performed with a multiplex PCR assay on genomic DNA. Amplified TCR beta libraries were sequenced as 87-base-pair reads on the Illumina HiSeq System. Concerning the study's data processing: A later analysis tallied some 79 million unique TCR beta chains across the 640 or so repertoires, and some 10 million of those chains were shared by two or more donors. Raw reads were error-corrected and collapsed into unique sequences with a nearest-neighbor algorithm that merged closely related sequences to remove PCR and sequencing errors. V, D and J gene segments were assigned by aligning CDR3 sequences to IMGT reference sequences. For a sequence to be retained, a match of at least six nucleotides to both a V gene segment and a J gene segment was required. Rearrangements were called productive when the CDR3 lacked stop codons and stayed in frame with V and J; all others were non-productive. Following IMGT convention, CDR3 was defined as the stretch from the second conserved V-encoded cysteine up to the conserved J-encoded phenylalanine. Sequences without an unambiguous match to a single V gene segment were excluded from the earlier analysis of approximately 600 of the donors. An earlier analysis of some 500 of the donors classified V segments as functional when productive rearrangements were above 56.7% and as segregating when the standard deviation between donors was above 5%. A statistical classification framework was built to diagnose cytomegalovirus status from the catalog of TCR beta chain sequences. In a later analysis, V and J genes were assigned by comparing TCR nucleotide sequences against IMGT/GENE-DB human TR gene sequences. Using the TCRdist pipeline, a later analysis assigned CDR3 sequences along with most-parsimonious VDJ recombination scenarios. In a later analysis, each TCR beta chain was defined by its CDR3 amino acid sequence together with its V-gene family, and reads without a unique V-gene family were excluded. As a way to deal with suspected cross-contamination and a sequencing artifact, a later analysis dropped nearly 600 nucleotide sequences that were highly shared and had low generation probability. For each public chain, a later analysis derived a clonal expansion index from normalized ranks of inferred template counts within each repertoire. In a later analysis, generation probabilities were computed with a VDJ recombination model fitted to out-of-frame rearrangements, and the resulting probabilities were checked against IGoR. In a later analysis, TCR-TCR, TCR-HLA and TCR-CMV co-occurrence was scored with hypergeometric tests, and a repertoire-size bias correction was applied to TCR pairs. In a later analysis, false discovery rates were estimated by permuting HLA or CMV assignments 20 times. In a later analysis, co-occurring TCRs were grouped using DBSCAN, with TCRdist sequence similarity added in when clustering inside HLA-allele-positive subsets. For co-occurrence clustering, repertoires with fewer than 30,000 or more than 120,000 public chains were excluded, along with roughly 5 repertoires with anomalous nucleotide sharing. TCRdb retrieved this table from immuneACCESS and kept in-frame rearrangements only. Not all clones are present; in checked studies, unresolved V genes account for under half, and no reason is known for the remainder. That table is the source of V, J and clone size, and D and trimming were worked out from the DNA. Recorded for this sample are more than 100,000 clones; around 67% of them occurred a single time. The top ten hold 2.5% to 4% of the sample.

This clonotype was sampled from a woman between 50 and 59 years old in good health and CMV-seronegative. This chain joins TRBV6-5 to TRBJ2-7; TRBD1 fits 7 bases in the junction. The material sequenced was PBMCs. The CDR3 protein: CASSSGGSSYEQYF. The DNA sequence is given as TGTGCCAGCAGTTCAGGGGGTAGCTCCTACGAGCAGTACTTC.